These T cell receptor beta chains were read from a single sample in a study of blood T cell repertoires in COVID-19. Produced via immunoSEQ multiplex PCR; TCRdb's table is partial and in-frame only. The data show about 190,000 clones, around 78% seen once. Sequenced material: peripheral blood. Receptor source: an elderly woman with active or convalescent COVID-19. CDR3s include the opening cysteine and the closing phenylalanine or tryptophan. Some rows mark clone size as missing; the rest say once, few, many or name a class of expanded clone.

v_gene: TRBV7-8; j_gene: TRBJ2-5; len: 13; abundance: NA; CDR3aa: CASSLAQTSGRYF
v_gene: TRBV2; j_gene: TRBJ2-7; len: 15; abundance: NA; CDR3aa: CASRRQGGLNYEQYF
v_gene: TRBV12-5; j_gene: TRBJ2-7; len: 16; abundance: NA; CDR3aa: CASGRFGWDRPPEQYF
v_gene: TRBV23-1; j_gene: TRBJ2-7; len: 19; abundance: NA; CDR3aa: CASSQARDSQKSKNYEQYF
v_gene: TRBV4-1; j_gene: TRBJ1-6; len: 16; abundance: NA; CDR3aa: CASSQEPGRGISPLHF
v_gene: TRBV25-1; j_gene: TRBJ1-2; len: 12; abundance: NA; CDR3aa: CASNGLGYGYTF
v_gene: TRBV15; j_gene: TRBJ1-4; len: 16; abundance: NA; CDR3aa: CATSTRQGVTNEKLFF
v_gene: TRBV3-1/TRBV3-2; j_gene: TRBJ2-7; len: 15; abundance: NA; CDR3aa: CASSQDRTSGYEQYF
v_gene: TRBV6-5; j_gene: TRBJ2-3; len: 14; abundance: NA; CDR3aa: CASVTGGVGDTQYF
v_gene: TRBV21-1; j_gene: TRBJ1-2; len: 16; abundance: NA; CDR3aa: CAAPLRKGQGASGYTF
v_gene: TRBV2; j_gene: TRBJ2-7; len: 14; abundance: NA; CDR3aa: CASSVGSGSYEQYF
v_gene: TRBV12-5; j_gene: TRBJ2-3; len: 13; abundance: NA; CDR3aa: CASGTPTTPGQDF
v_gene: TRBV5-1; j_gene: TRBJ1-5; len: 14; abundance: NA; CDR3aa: CASSRGDGNQPQHF
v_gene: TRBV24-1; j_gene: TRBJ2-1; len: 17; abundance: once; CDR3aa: CATSPFNLGSSYNEQFF
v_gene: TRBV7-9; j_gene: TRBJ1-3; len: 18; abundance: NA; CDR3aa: CASSWWAGPFNSGNTIYF
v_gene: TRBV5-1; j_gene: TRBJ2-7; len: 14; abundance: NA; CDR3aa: CASSVVTGAYEQYF
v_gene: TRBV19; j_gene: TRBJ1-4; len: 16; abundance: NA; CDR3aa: CASSISAGRTNEKLFF
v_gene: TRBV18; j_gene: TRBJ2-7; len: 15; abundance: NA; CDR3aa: CASSPPSRGRREQYF
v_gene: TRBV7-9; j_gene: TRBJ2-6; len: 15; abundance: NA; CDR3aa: CASSLPFSGANVLTF
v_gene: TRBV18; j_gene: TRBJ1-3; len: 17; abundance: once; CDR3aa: CASSPMHIGTGGVTIYF
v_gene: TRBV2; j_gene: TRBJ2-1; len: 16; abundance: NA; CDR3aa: CASSENPSGGYNEQFF
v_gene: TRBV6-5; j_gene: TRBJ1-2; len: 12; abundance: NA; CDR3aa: CASSSTGYGYTF
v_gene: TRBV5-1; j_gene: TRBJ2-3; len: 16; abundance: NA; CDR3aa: CASSLGASESTDTQYF
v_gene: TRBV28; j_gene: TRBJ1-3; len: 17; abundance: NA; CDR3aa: CASSLGSTGYSGNTIYF
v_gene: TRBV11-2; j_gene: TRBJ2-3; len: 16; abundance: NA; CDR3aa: CASSEYKGQWSDTQYF
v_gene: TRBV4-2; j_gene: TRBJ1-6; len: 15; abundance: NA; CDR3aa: CASSQGTSRDSPLHF
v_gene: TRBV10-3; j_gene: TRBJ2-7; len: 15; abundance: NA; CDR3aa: CAIRTRTGEPYEQYF
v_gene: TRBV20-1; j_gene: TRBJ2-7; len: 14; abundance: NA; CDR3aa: CSASRTGGSSEQYF
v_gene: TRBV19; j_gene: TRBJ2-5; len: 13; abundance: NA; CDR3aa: CASADRGHETQYF
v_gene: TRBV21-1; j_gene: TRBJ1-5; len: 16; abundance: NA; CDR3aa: CASSSEGEDWDQPQHF
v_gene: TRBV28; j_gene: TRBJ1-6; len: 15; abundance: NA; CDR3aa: CASSFGASTNSPLHF